This is a list of T cell receptor beta chains from one sample in a study of graft-versus-host responses after intestinal transplantation. These receptors' targets are unknown. Produced via immunoSEQ multiplex PCR; TCRdb's table is partial and in-frame only. The repertoire consists of around 93,000 clones, with 85% to 95% occurring once and the leading ten covering around 6%. The sample was unstimulated CD8+ T cells sorted from spleen or lymph node cells, taken before intestinal transplant. These receptor sequences come from a human donor who received an intestinal transplant. Both conserved end residues are part of each CDR3. Each record gives: V gene, D gene, CDR3 protein. D genes are given only for firm matches.

V: TRBV6-5; D: .; CDR3: CASSYVAATDTQYF
V: TRBV9; D: .; CDR3: CASSGGRTEAFF
V: TRBV7-2; D: .; CDR3: CASTNSGGHDTQYF
V: TRBV4-1; D: TRBD2; CDR3: CASSPAGGISGRGSYNEQFF
V: TRBV7-7; D: TRBD2; CDR3: CASSLGAGGHYNEQFF
V: TRBV10-3; D: .; CDR3: CAISEHLSYEWGYF
V: TRBV19; D: .; CDR3: CASSMSGTEAFF
V: TRBV19; D: .; CDR3: CASSISGEGNQPQHF
V: TRBV27; D: .; CDR3: CASSWGLDYEQYF
V: TRBV4-1; D: .; CDR3: CASSQQGNTGELFF
V: TRBV4-3; D: TRBD2; CDR3: CASSQDGTSGVGTDTQYF
V: TRBV28; D: TRBD1; CDR3: CASSRPTGGFDNSPLHF
V: TRBV10-1; D: .; CDR3: CASSVDYNEQFF